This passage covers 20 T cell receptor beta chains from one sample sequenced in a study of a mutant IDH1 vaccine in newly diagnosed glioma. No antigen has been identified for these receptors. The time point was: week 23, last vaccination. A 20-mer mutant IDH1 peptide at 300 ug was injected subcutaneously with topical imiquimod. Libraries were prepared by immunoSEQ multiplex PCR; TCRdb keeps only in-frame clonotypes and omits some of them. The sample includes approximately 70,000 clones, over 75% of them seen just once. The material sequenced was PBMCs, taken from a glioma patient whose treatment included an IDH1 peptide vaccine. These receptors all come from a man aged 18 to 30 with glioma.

The chain's CDR3 is CASSVPGTGVNTGELFF. CDR3 DNA: TGTGCCAGCAGCGTACCCGGGACAGGGGTGAACACCGGGGAGCTGTTTTTT. The chain couples TRBV9 to TRBJ2-2, with 10 positions matching TRBD1. The CDR3 spans 17 residues. Germline V lookup: CDR1 SGDLS, CDR2 YYNGEE. Trimming at V came to 1 base and at J to 1 base, leaving 4 bases not matched to a gene.

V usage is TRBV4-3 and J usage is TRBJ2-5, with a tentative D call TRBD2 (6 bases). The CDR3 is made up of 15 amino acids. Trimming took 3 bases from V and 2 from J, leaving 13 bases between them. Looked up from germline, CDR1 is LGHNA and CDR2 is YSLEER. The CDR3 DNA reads TGCGCCAGCAGCCAGGAGCTAGCGACACAAGAGACCCAGTACTTC. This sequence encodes CASSQELATQETQYF.

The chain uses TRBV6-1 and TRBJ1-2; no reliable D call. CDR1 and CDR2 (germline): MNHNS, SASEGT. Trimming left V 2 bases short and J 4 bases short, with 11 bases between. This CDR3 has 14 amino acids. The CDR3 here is CASSEPRFFYGYTF. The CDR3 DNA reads TGTGCCAGCAGTGAACCTCGTTTCTTCTATGGCTACACCTTC.

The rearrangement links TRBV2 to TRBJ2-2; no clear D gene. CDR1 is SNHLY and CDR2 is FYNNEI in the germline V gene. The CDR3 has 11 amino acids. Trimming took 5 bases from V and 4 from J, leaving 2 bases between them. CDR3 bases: TGTGCCAGCAGTTTCACCGGGGAGCTGTTTTTT. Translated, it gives CASSFTGELFF.

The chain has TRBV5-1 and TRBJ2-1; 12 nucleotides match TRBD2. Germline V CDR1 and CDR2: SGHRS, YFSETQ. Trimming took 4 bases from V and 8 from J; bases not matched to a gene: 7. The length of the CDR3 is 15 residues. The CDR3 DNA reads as TGCGCCAGCAGCCTCACTAGCGGGAGGTACGATGAGCAGTTCTTC. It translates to CASSLTSGRYDEQFF.

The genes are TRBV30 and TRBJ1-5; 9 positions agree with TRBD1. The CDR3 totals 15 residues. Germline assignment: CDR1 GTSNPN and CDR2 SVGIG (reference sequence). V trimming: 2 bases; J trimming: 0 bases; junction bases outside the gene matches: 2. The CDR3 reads CAWSLTGGSNQPQHF. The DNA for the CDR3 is TGTGCCTGGAGTTTGACAGGGGGTAGCAATCAGCCCCAGCATTTT.

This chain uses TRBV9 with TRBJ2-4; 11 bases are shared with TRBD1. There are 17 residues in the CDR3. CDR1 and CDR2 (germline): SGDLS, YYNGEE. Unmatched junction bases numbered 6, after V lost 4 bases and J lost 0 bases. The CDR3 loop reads CASSPWGQGVAKNIQYF. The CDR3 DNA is TGTGCCAGCAGCCCTTGGGGACAGGGGGTAGCCAAAAACATTCAGTACTTC.

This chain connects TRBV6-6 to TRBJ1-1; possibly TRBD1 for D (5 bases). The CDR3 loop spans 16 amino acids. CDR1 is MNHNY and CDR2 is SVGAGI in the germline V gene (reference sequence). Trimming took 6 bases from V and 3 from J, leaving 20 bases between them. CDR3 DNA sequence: TGTGCCAGCAGAGACTCCCGTGGTGGGACCTACACTGAAGCTTTCTTT. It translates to CASRDSRGGTYTEAFF.

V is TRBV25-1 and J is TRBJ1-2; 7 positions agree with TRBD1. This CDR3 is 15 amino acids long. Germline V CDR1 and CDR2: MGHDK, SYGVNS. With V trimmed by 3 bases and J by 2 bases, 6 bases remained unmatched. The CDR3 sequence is CASSEVTGTNYGYTF. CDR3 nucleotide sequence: TGTGCCAGCAGTGAGGTGACAGGGACCAACTATGGCTACACCTTC.

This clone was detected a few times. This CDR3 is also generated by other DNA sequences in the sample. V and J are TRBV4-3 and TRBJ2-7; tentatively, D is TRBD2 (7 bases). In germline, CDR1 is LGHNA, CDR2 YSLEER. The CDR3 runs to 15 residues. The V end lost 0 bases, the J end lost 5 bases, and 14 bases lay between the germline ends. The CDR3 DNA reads TGCGCCAGCAGCCAAGACCGCGGGGGCGGGAACGAGCAGTACTTC. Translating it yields CASSQDRGGGNEQYF.

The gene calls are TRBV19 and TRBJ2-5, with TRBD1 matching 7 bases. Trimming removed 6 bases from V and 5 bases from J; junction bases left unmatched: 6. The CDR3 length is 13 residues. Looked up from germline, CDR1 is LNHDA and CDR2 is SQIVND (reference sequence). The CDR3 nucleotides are TGTGCCAGTAGCGCACAGGGGCGCGAGACCCAGTACTTC. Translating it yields CASSAQGRETQYF.

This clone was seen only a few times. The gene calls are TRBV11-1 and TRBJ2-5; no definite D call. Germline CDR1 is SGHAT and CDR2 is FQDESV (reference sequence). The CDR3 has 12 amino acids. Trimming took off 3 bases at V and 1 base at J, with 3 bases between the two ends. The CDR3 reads CASSLIQETQYF. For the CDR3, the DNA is TGTGCCAGCAGCTTGATCCAAGAGACCCAGTACTTC. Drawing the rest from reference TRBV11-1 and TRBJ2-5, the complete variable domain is EAEVAQSPRYKITEKSQAVAFWCDPISGHATLYWYRQILGQGPELLVQFQDESVVDDSQLPKDRFSAERLKGVDSTLKIQPAELGDSAMYLCASSLIQETQYFGPGTRLLVL.

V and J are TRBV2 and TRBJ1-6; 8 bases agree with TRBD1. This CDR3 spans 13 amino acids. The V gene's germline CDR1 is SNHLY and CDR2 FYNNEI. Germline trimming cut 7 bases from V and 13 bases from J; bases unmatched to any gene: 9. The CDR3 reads CASNGDRTMPLHF. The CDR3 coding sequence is TGTGCCAGCAATGGGGACAGGACTATGCCCCTCCACTTT.

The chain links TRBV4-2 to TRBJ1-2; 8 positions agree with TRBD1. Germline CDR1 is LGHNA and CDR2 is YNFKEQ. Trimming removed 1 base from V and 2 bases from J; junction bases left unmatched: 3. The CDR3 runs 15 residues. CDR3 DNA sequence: TGTGCCAGCAGCCAAGCCCGGGACAGGAACTATGGCTACACCTTC. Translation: CASSQARDRNYGYTF.

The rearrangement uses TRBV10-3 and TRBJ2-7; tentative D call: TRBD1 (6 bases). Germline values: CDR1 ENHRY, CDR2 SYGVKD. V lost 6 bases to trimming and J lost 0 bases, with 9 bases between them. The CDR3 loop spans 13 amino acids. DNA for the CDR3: TGTGCCATCAGACCGGGACACTCCTACGAGCAGTACTTC. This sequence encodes CAIRPGHSYEQYF.

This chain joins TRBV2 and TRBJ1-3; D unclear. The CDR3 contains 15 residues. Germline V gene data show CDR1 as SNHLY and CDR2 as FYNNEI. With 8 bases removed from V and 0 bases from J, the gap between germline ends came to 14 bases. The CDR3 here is CASQARGSSGNTIYF. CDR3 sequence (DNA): TGTGCCAGCCAGGCCCGGGGAAGCTCTGGAAACACCATATATTTT.

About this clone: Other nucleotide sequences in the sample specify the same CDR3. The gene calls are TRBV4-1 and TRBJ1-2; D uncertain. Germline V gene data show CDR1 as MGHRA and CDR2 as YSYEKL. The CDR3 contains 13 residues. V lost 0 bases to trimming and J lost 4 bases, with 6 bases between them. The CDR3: CASSQDRAYGYTF. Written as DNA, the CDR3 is TGCGCCAGCAGCCAAGATCGTGCCTATGGCTACACCTTC.

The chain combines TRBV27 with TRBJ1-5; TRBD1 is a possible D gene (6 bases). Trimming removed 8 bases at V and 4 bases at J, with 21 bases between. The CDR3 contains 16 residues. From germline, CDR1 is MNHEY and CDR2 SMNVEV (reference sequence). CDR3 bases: TGTGCCAGCGCTTTTTATGGCGGGCAGGGGAATCAGCCCCAGCATTTT. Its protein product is CASAFYGGQGNQPQHF.

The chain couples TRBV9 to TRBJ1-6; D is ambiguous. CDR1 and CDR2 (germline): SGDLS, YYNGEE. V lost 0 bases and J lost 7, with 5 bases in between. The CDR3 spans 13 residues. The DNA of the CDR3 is TGTGCCAGCAGCGTAGAATGGAATTCACCCCTCCACTTT. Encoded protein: CASSVEWNSPLHF.

This CDR3 reads CASSLLGPGYTF. DNA for the CDR3: TGTGCCAGCAGCTTACTGGGTCCTGGCTACACCTTC. The rearrangement uses TRBV7-9 and TRBJ1-2; D is uncertain. The CDR3 has 12 amino acids. In germline, CDR1 is SEHNR, CDR2 FQNEAQ (reference sequence). Trimming took 2 bases from V and 7 from J, leaving 8 bases between them.